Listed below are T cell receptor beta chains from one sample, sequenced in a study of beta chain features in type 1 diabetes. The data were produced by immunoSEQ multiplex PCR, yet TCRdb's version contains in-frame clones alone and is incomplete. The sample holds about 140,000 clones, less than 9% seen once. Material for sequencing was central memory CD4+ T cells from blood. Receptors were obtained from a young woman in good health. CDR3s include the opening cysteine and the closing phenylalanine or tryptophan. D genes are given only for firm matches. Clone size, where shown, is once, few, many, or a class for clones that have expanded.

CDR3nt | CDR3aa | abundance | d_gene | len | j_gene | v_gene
TGTGCCAGTAGTACGGGACAGGGGGTGGAGACCCAGTACTTC | CASSTGQGVETQYF | few | TRBD1 | 14 | TRBJ2-5 | TRBV19
TGTGCCAGCAGCTTATCCGGGACAGGGGGCAGCGAGCAGTACTTC | CASSLSGTGGSEQYF | NA | TRBD1 | 15 | TRBJ2-7 | TRBV7-6
TGTGCCAGCAGCACATCTGGGGCCAACGTCCTGACTTTC | CASSTSGANVLTF | few | NA | 13 | TRBJ2-6 | TRBV7-3
TGTGCCAGCAGTCTGGTTCGGGACAGTTTAGGTGTGGGAGAGACCCAGTACTTC | CASSLVRDSLGVGETQYF | few | TRBD1 | 18 | TRBJ2-5 | TRBV27
TGTGCCAGCAGGGGGACTAGCGGGAGAAGAGAGACCCAGTACTTC | CASRGTSGRRETQYF | few | TRBD2 | 15 | TRBJ2-5 | TRBV28
TGCAGCGTGGAACCGGGACAGGGCTCCAATGAGCAGTTCTTC | CSVEPGQGSNEQFF | many | TRBD1 | 14 | TRBJ2-1 | TRBV29-1
TGTGCCAGCAGCCCTGACCCACAGGGCTCCGGGGCCAACGTCCTGACTTTC | CASSPDPQGSGANVLTF | few | NA | 17 | TRBJ2-6 | TRBV9
TGTGCCAGCAGCTTAGCAGCGCATGTCCCACCAGAGACCCAGTACTTC | CASSLAAHVPPETQYF | many | NA | 16 | TRBJ2-5 | TRBV13
TGTGCCAGCAGTTACCTAGCCACAGGGAACTATGGCTACACCTTC | CASSYLATGNYGYTF | few | NA | 15 | TRBJ1-2 | TRBV6-6
TGCGCCAGCAGCCTACGCGGGGATTCCTACAATGAGCAGTTCTTC | CASSLRGDSYNEQFF | many | NA | 15 | TRBJ2-1 | TRBV4-3
TGTGCCAGCAGAAACAGAGAAAAACTGTTTTTT | CASRNREKLFF | few | NA | 11 | TRBJ1-4 | TRBV6-6
TGTGCCAGCAGCCGATTAAAAGGACAGGGCGACTACGAGCAGTACTTC | CASSRLKGQGDYEQYF | few | TRBD1 | 16 | TRBJ2-7 | TRBV14
TGTGCCAGCAGTTACCCGATGTCGGGGTTTCAAGAGACCCAGTACTTC | CASSYPMSGFQETQYF | few | NA | 16 | TRBJ2-5 | TRBV6-5
TGTGCCAGCAGTTTCCCAGGGGCGAACACCGGGGAGCTGTTTTTT | CASSFPGANTGELFF | NA | NA | 15 | TRBJ2-2 | TRBV27
TGCAGCGGGCAAGCGAACACCGGGGAGCTGTTTTTT | CSGQANTGELFF | many | NA | 12 | TRBJ2-2 | TRBV29-1
TGTGCCAGCAGTAGGAGCGGGAGTGGCACCGGGGAGCTGTTTTTT | CASSRSGSGTGELFF | NA | TRBD2 | 15 | TRBJ2-2 | TRBV11-2
TGTGCCAGCAGCTTAACTGGTAGCCGCGAGCAGTACTTC | CASSLTGSREQYF | many | NA | 13 | TRBJ2-7 | TRBV7-3
TGTGCCAGCAGCTTAGTATACCGGGAGCATCGAGATACGCAGTATTTT | CASSLVYREHRDTQYF | NA | NA | 16 | TRBJ2-3 | TRBV11-2
TGTGCCAGCAGCAAAACAGGAAGCACCTCTGGGGCCAACGTCCTGACTTTC | CASSKTGSTSGANVLTF | NA | NA | 17 | TRBJ2-6 | TRBV7-3
TGTGCCTGGAGGCAGGGTACCTACGAGCAGTACTTC | CAWRQGTYEQYF | few | NA | 12 | TRBJ2-7 | TRBV30
TGCGCCAGCAGTTCGACTAGCGGGTCATACAATGAGCAGTTCTTC | CASSSTSGSYNEQFF | few | TRBD2 | 15 | TRBJ2-1 | TRBV5-1
TGTGCCACCAGCAGAGATATGTCAAGCGGGCAGCCCCAGCATTTT | CATSRDMSSGQPQHF | many | NA | 15 | TRBJ1-5 | TRBV15
TGTGCCAGCCGGACAGGGGGCAGTAGCAATCAGCCCCAGCATTTT | CASRTGGSSNQPQHF | few | TRBD1 | 15 | TRBJ1-5 | TRBV28
TGTGCCAGCTCACCGACAGGGGGCTCGTTATACGAGCAGTACTTC | CASSPTGGSLYEQYF | few | TRBD1 | 15 | TRBJ2-7 | TRBV18
TGTGCCATCAGACCGGGACAGGGTTCCTACGAGCAGTACTTC | CAIRPGQGSYEQYF | NA | TRBD1 | 14 | TRBJ2-7 | TRBV10-3
TGTGCCAGCAGTTTACCCGGTAGCTCCTACGAGCAGTACTTC | CASSLPGSSYEQYF | NA | NA | 14 | TRBJ2-7 | TRBV28
TGCGCCAGCAGCCAGACAGGGAAGGTTGGGGTCTACGAGCAGTACTTC | CASSQTGKVGVYEQYF | NA | TRBD1 | 16 | TRBJ2-7 | TRBV23-1
TGTGCCAGCAGCGCGGGACAGGGGGTTGATACGCAGTATTTT | CASSAGQGVDTQYF | NA | TRBD1 | 14 | TRBJ2-3 | TRBV11-1
TGTGCCAGCAGTTCCCCTGTGGGGGCAGATGAGCAGTTCTTC | CASSSPVGADEQFF | many | NA | 14 | TRBJ2-1 | TRBV28
TGCAGCGTCAACGACAGGTTTCCTTCAGGGGAGCAGTACTTC | CSVNDRFPSGEQYF | few | NA | 14 | TRBJ2-7 | TRBV29-1
TGCAGCGTTGATTCAGGAGGGCCCAATGAGCAGTTCTTC | CSVDSGGPNEQFF | many | NA | 13 | TRBJ2-1 | TRBV29-1
TGTGCCAGCTCACCATCGGCAGGGACCGGGGAGCTGTTTTTT | CASSPSAGTGELFF | few | NA | 14 | TRBJ2-2 | TRBV18